The clone carrying this T cell receptor (beta chain) was seen only a few times. What it binds is not known. The CDR3 consists of 12 residues. The record originates from a study of T cells after yellow fever vaccination. Study background: Low-cell-number fractions underwent preparation using SMART-Seq v4 Ultra Low Input.

Overall study findings and caveats: Faster peaking, at day 5 versus 15, marked a secondary response that was weaker.

TCRdb recomputed calls from the 5' RACE reads with MiXCR, one row per CDR3 protein. The sample yields nearly 300,000 distinct CDR3 sequences, 8.7% seen once. The genes are TRBV21-1 and TRBJ1-6. TRBV21-1 is flagged as a pseudogene. This receptor was identified in a man younger than 35 who received the YFV17D yellow fever vaccine. The material was CD4+ T cells sorted from PBMCs, obtained 5 days after the yellow fever booster vaccination. The CDR3 region is CAAQSDNSPLHF. CDR3 in DNA: TGTGCCGCACAGAGCGATAATTCACCCCTCCACTTT.